A single TCR beta chain is shown here with its context. This clone was detected once. Its cognate antigen has yet to be identified. No clone much larger than this one lies a single base away; base qualities are absent. In Seattle, one collaborating source enrolled patients while the infection was active and tracked those patients longitudinally over the course of disease. Each collaborating institution followed its own protocols to collect whole blood in K2EDTA tubes. For TCRbeta analysis, collaborators shipped samples as frozen whole blood, isolated PBMCs, or DNA extracted from either of those sample types. The CDR3, from cysteine to phenylalanine, totals 13 residues. CDR3 DNA only is kept here, 39 bases in frame from base 1. The V and J ends are trimmed by 5 bases and 7 bases, leaving 12 bases between them. The data were obtained in a study of blood T cell repertoires in COVID-19 (dated by TCRdb to the early 2020s). Concerning the study at large: Samples covering the acute and convalescent phases of COVID-19 were provided by collaborators in the United States, Italy and Spain. The repertoires were made available in a free public database intended to serve as a resource for research on the immune response to SARS-CoV-2. HLA class I and class II types, where available, came from metadata supplied by the sample provider rather than from assay-based typing. Sample metadata almost always included a de-identified subject ID, COVID-19 status, age in years and sex. Deeply sampled blood TCRbeta repertoires from subjects exposed to, actively infected with, or recovered from COVID-19 were included in the dataset. The material from the prospective study consisted of cDNA or gDNA derived from T cells, B-cell-depleted T cells, or PBMCs. The samples were drawn from two sources: the first 160 participants of the ongoing ImmuneRACE study, and 1,200 or so subjects contributed by 6 global collaborators.

TCRbeta CDR3 regions were amplified from genomic DNA by means of the immunoSEQ Assay, a bias-controlled multiplex PCR. Per the source publication's procedure: Within the assay, amplification of reference gene primers was used to estimate how many nucleated cells each sample contained. To quantify the absolute abundance of each unique TCRbeta CDR3 rearrangement, sequence reads were collapsed and filtered. For each sample, productive Simpson clonality was calculated as the square root of Simpson's diversity index over productive rearrangements. TCRdb took this table from immuneACCESS and kept in-frame rearrangements with V and J called. Such tables lack part of the clones; where checked against another copy, unresolved V genes explain under half of the gap, and the rest is unexplained. The V and J calls and clone size were taken over from that table, and D and trimming were inferred from the DNA. The sample has fewer than 50,000 clones on record, roughly 84% of them singletons. Of the sample, 1.6% falls within the top ten clones.

Summary of the overall study and its limitations: The quantity of clinical and demographic metadata differed by source and by participant and was supplied without curation.

The sequence was obtained from a man aged 55-75 years with COVID-19, enrolled during active disease. The V and J segments used are TRBV12-3 or TRBV12-4 and TRBJ1-5; a tentative D call is TRBD1 (6 bases match). Sequencing was performed on peripheral blood. The CDR3 amino acid sequence is: CASSPTGKQPQHF. The sequence in DNA is TGTGCCAGCAGTCCCACAGGGAAACAGCCCCAGCATTTT.